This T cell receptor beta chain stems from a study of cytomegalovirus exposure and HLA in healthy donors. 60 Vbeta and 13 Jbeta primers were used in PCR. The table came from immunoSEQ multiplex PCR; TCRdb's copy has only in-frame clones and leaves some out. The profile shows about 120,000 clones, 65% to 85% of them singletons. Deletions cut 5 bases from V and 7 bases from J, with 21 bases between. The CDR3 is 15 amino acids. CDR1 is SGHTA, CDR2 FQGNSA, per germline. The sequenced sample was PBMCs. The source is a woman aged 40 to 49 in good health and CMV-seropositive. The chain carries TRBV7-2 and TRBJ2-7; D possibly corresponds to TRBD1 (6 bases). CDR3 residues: CASSPNLGQSGEQYF. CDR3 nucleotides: TGTGCCAGCAGCCCAAACTTGGGACAATCGGGGGAGCAGTACTTC.